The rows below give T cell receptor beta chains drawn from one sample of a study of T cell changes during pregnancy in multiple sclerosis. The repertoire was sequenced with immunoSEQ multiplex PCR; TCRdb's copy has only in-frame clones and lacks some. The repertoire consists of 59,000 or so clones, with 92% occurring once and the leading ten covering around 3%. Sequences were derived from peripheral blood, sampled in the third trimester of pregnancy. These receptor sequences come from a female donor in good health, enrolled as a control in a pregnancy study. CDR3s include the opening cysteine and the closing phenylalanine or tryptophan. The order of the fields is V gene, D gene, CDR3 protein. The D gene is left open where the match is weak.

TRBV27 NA CASSLSKYSPYGYTF
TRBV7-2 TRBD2 CASSLRGVGGVPYNEQFF
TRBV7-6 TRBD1 CASSLGTGTGPGYTF
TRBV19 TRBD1 CASSIDLRTGNTEAFF
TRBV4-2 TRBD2 CASSKPGLDNEQFF
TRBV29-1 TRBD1 CSVEDRKPGTGGREQYF
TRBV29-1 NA CSVEGDSILEAFF
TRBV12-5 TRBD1 CASGLVLDRGQEKLFF
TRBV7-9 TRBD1 CASRIQGDGTEAFF
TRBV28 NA CATSLFSYEQYF
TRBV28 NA CASRDQGRDTEAFF
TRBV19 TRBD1 CASSMWGTGAESPLHF
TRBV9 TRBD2 CASERIAGNEQFF
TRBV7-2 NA CASSLMEVRLNTEAFF
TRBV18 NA CASSLGGTPDTQYF
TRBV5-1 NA CASSLAWGGAGGYGYTF
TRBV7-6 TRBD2 CASSLAGGWTDTQYF
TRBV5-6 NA CASSDRLVPPHEQFF
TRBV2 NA CASSEGLNTGELFF
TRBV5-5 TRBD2 CASSLYPSGVSYEQYF
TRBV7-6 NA CASSPLAQGGYGYTF
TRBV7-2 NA CASSLAGVGEQFF
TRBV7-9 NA CASSLDSSYEQYF
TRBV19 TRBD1 CASISRGSGANVLTF
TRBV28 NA CATSDSNTGELFF
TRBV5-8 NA CASSNILQGTFNYGYTF
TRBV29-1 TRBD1 CSVSRDRDRDGYTF
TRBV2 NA CASSGGLGQGQFYNEQFF
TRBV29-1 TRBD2 CSGGPLASGSDNEQFF
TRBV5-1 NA CASSPDGQGLDTGELFF
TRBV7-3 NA CASSLQDDYGYTF